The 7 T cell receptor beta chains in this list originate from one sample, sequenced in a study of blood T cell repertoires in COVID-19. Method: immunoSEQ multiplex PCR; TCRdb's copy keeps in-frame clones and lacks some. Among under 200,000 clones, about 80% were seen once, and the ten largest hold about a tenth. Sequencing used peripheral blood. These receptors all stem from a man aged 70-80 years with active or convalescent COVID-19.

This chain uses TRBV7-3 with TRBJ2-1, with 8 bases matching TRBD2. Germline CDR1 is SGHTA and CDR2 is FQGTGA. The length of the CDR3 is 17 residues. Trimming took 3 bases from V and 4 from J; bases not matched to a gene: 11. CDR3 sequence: CASSFGLAGTSYNEQFF. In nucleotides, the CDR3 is TGTGCCAGCAGCTTTGGACTAGCCGGGACCTCTTACAATGAGCAGTTCTTC.

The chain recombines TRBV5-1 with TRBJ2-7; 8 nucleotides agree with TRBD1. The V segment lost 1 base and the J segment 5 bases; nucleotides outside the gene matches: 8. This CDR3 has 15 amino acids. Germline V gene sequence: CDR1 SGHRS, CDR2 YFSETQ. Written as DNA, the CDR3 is TGCGCCAGCAGCTTGAGGCCAGGGGGCTTTGACGAGCAGTACTTC. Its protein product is CASSLRPGGFDEQYF.

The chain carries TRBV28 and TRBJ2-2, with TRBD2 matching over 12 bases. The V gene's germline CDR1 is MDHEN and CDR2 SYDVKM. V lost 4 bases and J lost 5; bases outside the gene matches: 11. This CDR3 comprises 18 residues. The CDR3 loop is CASSSVRELAGGTGELFF. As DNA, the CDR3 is TGTGCCAGCAGTTCAGTCAGGGAGCTAGCGGGAGGGACCGGGGAGCTGTTTTTT.

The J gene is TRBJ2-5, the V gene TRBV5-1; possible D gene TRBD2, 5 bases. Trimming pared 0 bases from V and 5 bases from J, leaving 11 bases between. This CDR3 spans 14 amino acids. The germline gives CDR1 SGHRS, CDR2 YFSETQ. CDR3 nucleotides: TGCGCCAGCAGCTTGGGCCCCAGAGGGGAGACCCAGTACTTC. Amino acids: CASSLGPRGETQYF.

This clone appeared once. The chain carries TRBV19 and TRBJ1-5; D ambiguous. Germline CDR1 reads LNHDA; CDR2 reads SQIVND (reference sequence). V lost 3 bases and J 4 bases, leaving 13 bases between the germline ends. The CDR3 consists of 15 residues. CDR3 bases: TGTGCCAGTAGTATCTACGCGGGTCTTAATCAGCCCCAGCATTTT. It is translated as CASSIYAGLNQPQHF.

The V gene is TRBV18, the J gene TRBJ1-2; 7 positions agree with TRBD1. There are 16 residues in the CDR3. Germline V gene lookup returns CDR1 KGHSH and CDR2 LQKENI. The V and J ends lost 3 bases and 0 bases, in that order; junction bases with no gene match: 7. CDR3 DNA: TGTGCCAGCTCACCTTCACAGGGGCCGACTAACTATGGCTACACCTTC. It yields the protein CASSPSQGPTNYGYTF.

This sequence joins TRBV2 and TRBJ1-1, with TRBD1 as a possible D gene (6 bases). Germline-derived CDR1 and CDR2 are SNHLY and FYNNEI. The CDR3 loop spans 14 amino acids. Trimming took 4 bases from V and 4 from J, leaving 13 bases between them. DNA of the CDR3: TGTGCCAGCAGTGTCTTACAGGGTCCCACTGAAGCTTTCTTT. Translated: CASSVLQGPTEAFF.